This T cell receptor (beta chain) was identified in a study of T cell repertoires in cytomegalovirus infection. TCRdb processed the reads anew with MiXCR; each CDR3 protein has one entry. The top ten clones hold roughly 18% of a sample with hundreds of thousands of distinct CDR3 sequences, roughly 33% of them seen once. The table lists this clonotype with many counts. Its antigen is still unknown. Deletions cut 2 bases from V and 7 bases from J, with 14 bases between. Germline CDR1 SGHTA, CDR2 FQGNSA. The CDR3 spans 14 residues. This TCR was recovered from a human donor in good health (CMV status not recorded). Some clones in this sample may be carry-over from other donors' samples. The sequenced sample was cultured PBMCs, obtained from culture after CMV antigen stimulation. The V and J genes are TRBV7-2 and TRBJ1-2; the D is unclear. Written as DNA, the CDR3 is TGTGCCAGCAGCTTACAAGGACCGGGCGTTGGCTACACCTTC. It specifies CASSLQGPGVGYTF.